These T cell receptor beta chains were read from a single sample in a study of T cells in Graves' hyperthyroidism and ophthalmopathy. TCRdb reanalysed the multiplex PCR reads using MiXCR and keeps one entry per CDR3 protein. The top ten hold about two fifths of the sample, which has about 510,000 distinct CDR3 sequences, about 46% seen once. The specimen was peripheral blood or thyroid tissue (not recorded which). The receptors stem from an adult woman with Graves' disease, either hyperthyroidism or ophthalmopathy (not recorded which). CDR3s include the opening cysteine and the closing phenylalanine or tryptophan.

TRBV19,TRBJ1-5,CASSPAWRTSNQPQHF
TRBV20-1,TRBJ1-1,CSASIHVNEAFF
TRBV7-9,TRBJ1-1,CASSLASPSGGNTEAFF
TRBV2,TRBJ1-5,CASIGEGYNQPQHF
TRBV7-9,TRBJ1-1,CASSLKRQALNTEAFF
TRBV2,TRBJ2-1,CASSGQGATGGPSYNEQFF
TRBV5-1,TRBJ1-4,CASSLTDEGDEKLFF
TRBV11-2,TRBJ2-2,CASSSVQGIGELFF
TRBV7-6,TRBJ1-5,CASSLSRHQPQHF
TRBV7-9,TRBJ2-2,CASSSGRLANTGELFF
TRBV12-3/TRBV12-4,TRBJ1-6,CASSGPGQSNSPLHF
TRBV29-1,-,CSVPPVTGSYNEQFF
TRBV12-3/TRBV12-4,TRBJ1-1,CASSLGGGPAEAFF
TRBV7-3,TRBJ2-2,CASAVNTGELFF
TRBV20-1,TRBJ2-7,CSARDAAVGEQYF
TRBV2,TRBJ2-3,CASSEPEENTDTQYF
TRBV4-2,TRBJ1-5,CASSFIDRKNQPQHF
TRBV20-1,TRBJ2-5,CSARAGGTQETQYF
TRBV7-2,TRBJ2-2,CASSLFELGGELFF
TRBV10-2,TRBJ1-1,CASSGTEPMNTEAFF
TRBV20-1,TRBJ1-2,CSATGVGYGYTF
TRBV2,TRBJ2-7,CASSEGQRYEQYF
TRBV11-2,TRBJ1-2,CASSFRDTSGDDGYTF
TRBV7-9,TRBJ1-1,CASTHGQYTEAFF
TRBV7-2,TRBJ2-7,CASSLYWEQYF
TRBV5-1,TRBJ1-2,CASSLGPQEAGIYGYTF
TRBV5-1,TRBJ2-5,CASSLKVNRYGPETQYF
TRBV7-8,TRBJ1-5,CASSPGQGVISNQPQHF
TRBV20-1,TRBJ1-6,CSATEGYNSPLHF
TRBV7-6,TRBJ1-5,CASSLGDPSNQPQHF
TRBV2,TRBJ2-1,CASTRGPHTNEQFF
TRBV7-9,TRBJ1-3,CASSFYLENTIYF
TRBV2,TRBJ1-1,CASTTGRGNTEAFF
TRBV2,TRBJ2-2,CASREGRRGTGELFF
TRBV6-1,TRBJ1-1,CASSNGQDGTEAFF
TRBV7-9,TRBJ1-4,CASKRPTGEPSTNEKLFF
TRBV7-2,TRBJ2-3,CASSSQAEDTQYF
TRBV13,TRBJ1-3,CASSFSTASSGNTIYF
TRBV2,TRBJ1-1,CASSVGRRGLGTEAFF
TRBV7-2,TRBJ2-5,CASRAAGTGAGETQYF
TRBV11-2,TRBJ1-3,CASSSGNVNTIYF
TRBV29-1,TRBJ1-1,CSFAVIGTEAFF
TRBV7-9,TRBJ2-5,CASSLARSQETQYF
TRBV7-8,TRBJ1-2,CASTAGDRVYGYTF
TRBV10-3,TRBJ1-2,CAISETGMAGYTF
TRBV7-9,TRBJ1-5,CASSHREGYNQPQHF
TRBV15,TRBJ2-7,CATSRNIAVPYEQYF
TRBV2,TRBJ2-7,CASNSGTYEQYF
TRBV6-2/TRBV6-3,TRBJ2-7,CASRGRTSGSSYEQYF
TRBV5-1,TRBJ1-2,CASSLDAGQGAEGYTF
TRBV7-2,TRBJ1-2,CASSSLNQRSRGHYGYTF